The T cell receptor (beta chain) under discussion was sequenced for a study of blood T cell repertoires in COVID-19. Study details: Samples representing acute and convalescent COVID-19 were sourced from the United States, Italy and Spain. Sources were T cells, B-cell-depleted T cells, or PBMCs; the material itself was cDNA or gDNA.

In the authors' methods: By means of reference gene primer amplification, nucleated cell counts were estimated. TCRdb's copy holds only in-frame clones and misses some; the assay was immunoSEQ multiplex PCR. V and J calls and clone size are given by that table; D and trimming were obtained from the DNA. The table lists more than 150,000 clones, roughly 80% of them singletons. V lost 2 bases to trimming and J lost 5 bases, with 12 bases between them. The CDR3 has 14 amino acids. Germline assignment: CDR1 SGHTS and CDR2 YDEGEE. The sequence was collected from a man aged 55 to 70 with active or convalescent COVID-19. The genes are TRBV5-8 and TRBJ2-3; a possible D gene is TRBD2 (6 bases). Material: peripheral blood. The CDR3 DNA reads TGTGCCAGCAGCTTTCGGAGGGGTCAAGATACGCAGTATTTT. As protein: CASSFRRGQDTQYF.